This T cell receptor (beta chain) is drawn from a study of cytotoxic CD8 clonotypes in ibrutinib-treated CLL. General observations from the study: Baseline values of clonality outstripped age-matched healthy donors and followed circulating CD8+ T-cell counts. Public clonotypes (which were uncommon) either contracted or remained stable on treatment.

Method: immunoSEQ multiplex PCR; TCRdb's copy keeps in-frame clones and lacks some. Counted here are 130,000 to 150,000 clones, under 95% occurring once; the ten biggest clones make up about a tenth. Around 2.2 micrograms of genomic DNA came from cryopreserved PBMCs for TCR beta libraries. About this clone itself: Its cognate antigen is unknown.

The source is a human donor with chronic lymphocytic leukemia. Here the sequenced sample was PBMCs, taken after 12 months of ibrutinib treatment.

This CDR3 is CASSRGGWSHEQYF. Written as DNA, the CDR3 is TGTGCCAGCAGCCGGGGGGGATGGTCCCACGAGCAGTACTTC. V gene TRBV7-3 combines with J gene TRBJ2-7; 8 bases agree with TRBD2. Germline V gives CDR1 SGHTA, CDR2 FQGTGA. The CDR3 contains 14 residues. Unmatched junction bases numbered 8, after V lost 5 bases and J lost 5 bases.